These 21 T cell receptor beta chains were all obtained from the same sample, sequenced in a study of persistence of HIV-infected CD4 T cells. The immunoSEQ assay was version 4, run in survey mode. Data came from immunoSEQ multiplex PCR; TCRdb stores just in-frame clones and leaves some out. The sample has about 45,000 clones; about 90% are singletons. Anti-CD3/anti-CD28 beads served as a nonspecific positive control stimulus. Sorting selected CD4+ T cells upregulating both CD40 ligand and CD69. No antigens are known for them. The specimen was CD4+ T cells sorted from PBMCs after approximately 19-hour stimulation, collected from a patient who received antiretroviral therapy. These receptors all stem from an adult woman with HIV who was CMV-seropositive.

The rearrangement links TRBV24-1 to TRBJ1-6; the D gene is possibly TRBD1 (5 bases). V lost 7 bases and J lost 6, with 12 bases in between. Germline V gives CDR1 KGHDR, CDR2 SFDVKD. The CDR3 runs to 14 residues. The CDR3 coding sequence is TGTGCCACCAGAGATGCGGGACTTAATTCACCCCTCCACTTT. This codes for CATRDAGLNSPLHF.

The V call is TRBV2, the J call TRBJ2-5; 8 bases are shared with TRBD2. The CDR3 totals 13 residues. Trimming cost V 8 bases and J 2 bases; bases outside gene matches: 4. CDR1 and CDR2 from the germline V gene are SNHLY and FYNNEI. In DNA form, the CDR3 reads TGTGCCAGCCGGAGACTAGCGCAAGAGACCCAGTACTTC. This translates into CASRRLAQETQYF.

This chain joins TRBV2 and TRBJ2-7; 7 bases map to TRBD1. The germline V gene has CDR1 SNHLY and CDR2 FYNNEI. The ends lost 6 bases at V and 0 bases at J; junction bases unmatched: 2. The CDR3 runs 13 residues. The CDR3 is CASRGQSSYEQYF. CDR3 nucleotide sequence: TGTGCCAGCAGGGGACAGAGCTCCTACGAGCAGTACTTC.

This sequence joins TRBV19 and TRBJ1-1; 10 bases line up with TRBD1. The CDR3 spans 15 residues. Germline CDR1 reads LNHDA; CDR2 reads SQIVND (reference sequence). V gave up 6 bases and J gave up 4 bases; unmatched junction bases: 8. CDR3 in amino acids: CASRPDRGRFTEAFF. The CDR3, as DNA: TGTGCCAGTAGACCCGACAGGGGGCGGTTCACTGAAGCTTTCTTT.

This chain uses TRBV6-5 with TRBJ2-5; no reliable D call. V was pared by 4 bases and J by 2 bases, with 8 bases between. Germline loops: CDR1 MNHEY, CDR2 SVGAGI. The CDR3 spans 13 residues. The CDR3 bases are TGTGCCAGCAGTTGGGGTCTACAAGAGACCCAGTACTTC. This sequence encodes CASSWGLQETQYF.

This clone was seen a single time. This chain joins TRBV5-1 and TRBJ1-6; 8 bases fit TRBD1. The germline V gene encodes CDR1 SGHRS and CDR2 YFSETQ. CDR3 length equals 16 residues. V lost 3 bases, J lost 8 bases, and 10 bases stayed unmatched. CDR3 region: CASSSFGQGPDSPLHF. The CDR3 bases are TGCGCCAGCAGCTCGTTTGGACAGGGCCCTGATTCACCCCTCCACTTT.

The rearrangement joins TRBV29-1 to TRBJ2-4; tentatively, D is TRBD2 (6 bases). Trimming took 6 bases from V and 0 from J, leaving 9 bases between them. Germline-derived CDR1 and CDR2 are SQVTM and ANQGSEA. The CDR3 spans 13 residues. CDR3 DNA: TGCAGCGTGGGGGACTTAGCCAAAAACATTCAGTACTTC. Protein: CSVGDLAKNIQYF.

The rearrangement links TRBV2 to TRBJ2-1; the D gene is possibly TRBD2 (6 bases). V was clipped by 8 bases and J by 4 bases, with 15 bases between them. CDR1 is SNHLY and CDR2 is FYNNEI in the germline V gene. The CDR3 is made up of 14 amino acids. The CDR3 sequence is CASGMDYQYNEQFF. DNA of the CDR3: TGTGCCAGCGGGATGGACTACCAATACAATGAGCAGTTCTTC.

This clone was seen only a few times. J is TRBJ2-1 and V is TRBV10-2; D remains ambiguous. The ends were cut back, 2 bases at V and 3 bases at J, with 11 bases in the middle. Germline V gene lookup returns CDR1 WSHSY and CDR2 SAAADI. CDR3 length equals 15 residues. Written as DNA, the CDR3 is TGCGCCAGCAGTGAGGGGGTAGGGTTCTACAATGAGCAGTTCTTC. Its translation: CASSEGVGFYNEQFF.

The chain recombines TRBV27 with TRBJ2-3, with D unclear. The CDR3 has 16 amino acids. The V and J ends lost 3 bases and 0 bases respectively, with 13 bases between them. Germline CDR1 is MNHEY and CDR2 is SMNVEV (reference sequence). The CDR3 bases are TGTGCCAGCAGTTTCCGGGTTAGCCCCAGCACAGATACGCAGTATTTT. This sequence encodes CASSFRVSPSTDTQYF.

The V call is TRBV10-3, the J call TRBJ2-3, with TRBD2 matching over 8 bases. This CDR3 region has 15 residues. Trimming cost V 4 bases and J 3 bases; bases outside gene matches: 6. Germline V CDR1 and CDR2: ENHRY, SYGVKD. CDR3 region: CAISAGGISTDTQYF. Here the CDR3 DNA reads TGTGCCATCAGTGCGGGGGGGATTTCAACAGATACGCAGTATTTT.

This rearrangement joins TRBV7-9 to TRBJ2-6; 8 nucleotides line up with TRBD1. V lost 5 bases and J lost 0; bases outside the gene matches: 6. There are 17 residues in the CDR3. In germline, CDR1 is SEHNR, CDR2 FQNEAQ (reference sequence). The CDR3 loop reads CASSTRQGSSGANVLTF. In DNA form, the CDR3 reads TGTGCCAGCAGCACGCGACAGGGGTCCTCTGGGGCCAACGTCCTGACTTTC.

This clone was observed once. This chain uses TRBV27 with TRBJ2-7, with no clear D. The CDR3 is 15 amino acids. Trimming shortened V by 2 bases and J by 2 bases, and 13 bases separated the two germline ends. Germline assignment: CDR1 MNHEY and CDR2 SMNVEV (reference sequence). CDR3 sequence reads: CASSLDGVIPYEQYF. In DNA form, the CDR3 reads TGTGCCAGCAGTTTAGATGGGGTAATACCCTACGAGCAGTACTTC.

The J gene is TRBJ1-5, the V gene TRBV19; tentatively, D is TRBD1 (5 bases). Germline V gives CDR1 LNHDA, CDR2 SQIVND (reference sequence). The CDR3 covers 14 residues. V lost 10 bases and J lost 0, with 13 bases in between. CDR3 DNA: TGTGCCATTAAAGGGGTGAATAGCAATCAGCCCCAGCATTTT. It encodes CAIKGVNSNQPQHF.

The chain recombines TRBV9 with TRBJ2-7; perhaps D is TRBD1 or TRBD2 (5 bases each). V was clipped by 4 bases and J by 3 bases, with 17 bases between them. This CDR3 spans 15 amino acids. Per germline, CDR1 SGDLS and CDR2 YYNGEE. DNA of the CDR3: TGTGCCAGCAGCCGAGGGGAGAACGGGCGCTACGAGCAGTACTTC. Translation gives CASSRGENGRYEQYF.

The rearrangement links TRBV15 to TRBJ2-7; the D is unclear. Germline CDR1 and CDR2: LNHNV and YYDKDF (reference sequence). The CDR3 length is 13 residues. The germline V and J ends were trimmed by 0 bases and 3 bases, with 6 bases remaining between them. CDR3 residues: CATSRDPDYEQYF. The DNA of the CDR3 is TGTGCCACCAGCAGAGATCCAGACTACGAGCAGTACTTC.

The CDR3 DNA reads as TGTGCCGGGGGAGAGGCATCGCTAGGTGAAAAACTGTTTTTT. Translation gives CAGGEASLGEKLFF. The chain is built from TRBV6-5 and TRBJ1-4; tentatively, D is TRBD1 (5 bases). Deletions cut 11 bases from V and 7 bases from J, with 20 bases between. The V gene's germline CDR1 is MNHEY and CDR2 SVGAGI. The CDR3 extends over 14 amino acids.

The gene calls are TRBV7-2 and TRBJ2-2; D may be TRBD1 (7 bases). The CDR3 spans 15 residues. Trimming removed 3 bases from V and 4 bases from J, with 12 bases in between. Germline V gene lookup returns CDR1 SGHTA and CDR2 FQGNSA. The CDR3 sequence: CASSFQGGGTGELFF. The CDR3 region has the DNA TGTGCCAGCAGCTTTCAGGGGGGCGGCACCGGGGAGCTGTTTTTT. Drawing the rest from reference TRBV7-2 and TRBJ2-2, the complete variable domain is GAGVSQSPSNKVTEKGKDVELRCDPISGHTALYWYRQSLGQGLEFLIYFQGNSAPDKSGLPSDRFSAERTGGSVSTLTIQRTQQEDSAVYLCASSFQGGGTGELFFGEGSRLTVL.

This chain links TRBV23-1 with TRBJ1-1, with D perhaps TRBD1 (6 bases). Being an ORF, TRBV23-1 has a function that is uncertain. The CDR3 sequence is 14 residues long. Trimming shortened V by 2 bases and J by 4 bases, and 11 bases separated the two germline ends. The CDR3 region is CASSQKQGGTEAFF. CDR3 DNA sequence: TGCGCCAGCAGTCAAAAACAGGGTGGCACTGAAGCTTTCTTT.

This clone was detected only once. The chain combines TRBV3-1 (or the pseudogene TRBV3-2) with TRBJ2-7; 9 bases map to TRBD1. Trimming cost V 4 bases and J 1 base; bases outside gene matches: 8. In germline, CDR1 is LGHDT, CDR2 YNNKEL (reference sequence). The CDR3 is 16 residues long. Here the CDR3 DNA reads TGTGCCAGCAGCCGAGGTGACAGGGGGTTTTCCTACGAGCAGTACTTC. Translating gives CASSRGDRGFSYEQYF.

This chain links TRBV5-8 with TRBJ1-5; TRBD1 matches 7 bases. The J segment lost 1 base and the V segment lost 4 bases, leaving 5 bases of the junction unmatched. The germline gives CDR1 SGHTS, CDR2 YDEGEE. There are 15 residues in the CDR3. The CDR3 DNA reads TGTGCCAGCAGCGCGGGGACAGAAAGCAATCAGCCCCAGCATTTT. It encodes CASSAGTESNQPQHF.